This note documents a single TCR beta chain sequence. Antigen: not known. This CDR3 has 13 residues. Trimming shortened V by 7 bases and J by 5 bases, and 12 bases separated the two germline ends. Germline CDR1 LNHDA, CDR2 SQIVND (reference sequence). Using RNA transcripts as the source, TCR beta CDR3 regions were amplified. With the HTBI primer set, the TCR CDR3 went through a first round of RT-PCR. From the multiplex PCR reads, TCRdb called clonotypes with MiXCR, one entry per CDR3 protein. Among 540,000 or so distinct CDR3 sequences, around 42% were seen once, and the ten largest hold roughly 19%. The sample belongs to a study of T cells in Graves' hyperthyroidism and ophthalmopathy. Study results and caveats: Most thyroid clonotypes with frequency above 0.001 were detected in blood. Stable hyperthyroidism and ophthalmopathy were separated using 13 V-J signatures.

Exclusion followed for patients with uncontrolled infection, other autoimmune disease, pregnancy or lactation. Every diagnosis used clinical symptoms, serum thyroxine and TRAb, thyroid ultrasound and orbital computed tomography. Sequencing used peripheral blood or thyroid tissue (not recorded which). This TCR was recovered from an adult woman with Graves' disease, either hyperthyroidism or ophthalmopathy (not recorded which). The gene calls are TRBV19 and TRBJ1-5; D may be TRBD1 (5 bases). In DNA form, the CDR3 reads TGTGCCAGTAATTTCCTGGGGGATCAGCCCCAGCATTTT. Amino acids: CASNFLGDQPQHF.